One T cell receptor beta chain is described in this entry. It has no known antigen specificity. Base qualities were left out, and no much larger clone turns up one base away. V is shortened by 3 bases, J by 5 bases, and the region joining them spans 7 bases. Including cysteine and phenylalanine, the CDR3 has 12 amino acids. The retained sequence is limited to the CDR3, 36 bases, with the frame set at the first base. From a lookup of the germline V gene, CDR1 and CDR2 are MDHEN and SYDVKM. This sample was included in a study of cytomegalovirus exposure and HLA in healthy donors (dated by TCRdb to about 2017). As for the study more broadly: An earlier analysis of more than 550 of the donors reported under 300 Gb of sequence data and roughly 120 million unique TCR beta sequences obtained from roughly 170 million T cells. In an earlier analysis of roughly 540 of the donors, high-throughput TCR beta sequencing was used to judge whether each TCR beta V gene segment behaved as functional or pseudogenic. Across some 400 genotyped donors of the cohort, an average of about 220,000 unique TCR beta nucleotide sequences per donor were sequenced, and roughly 18% of those sequences were non-productive. High-throughput TCR immunosequencing, statistical association of individual TCRs with disease status, and machine learning were combined to predict cytomegalovirus infection status. The T cell repertoires of 700 or so subjects were profiled by immunosequencing and related to cytomegalovirus serostatus. Donor age, sex, ethnicity and CMV serostatus were collected together with the repertoire data. Four or five DR-DQ haplotypes were handled as single units for association and clustering because linkage in the cohort was strong. Among the approximately 420 genotyped donors, approximately 76% belonged to the genetic ancestry cluster associated with self-reported Caucasian donors. Along with the approximately 700-subject first cohort, a separate validation cohort of over 90 different subjects was used. In a later genetic analysis, genome-wide SNP genotypes for 398 of the 666 donors were used, and that subset was treated as a discovery cohort. In a later analysis, previously published TCR beta repertoires from 600 to 850 donors were re-analyzed and high-resolution HLA genotyping was added so that TCR occurrence patterns could be studied. Rather than drawing on any new phenotypic data, the later analysis identified candidate immune exposures from TCR beta sequences and the way those sequences occurred across donors. The aim of the study was to test whether cataloging public T cell receptors could identify signatures of past pathogen exposure. Every repertoire in the discovery cohort had been generated on one and the same sequencing platform. Roughly 300 gigabases of sequencing data and around 80 million unique TCR sequences made up an early release that covered approximately 620 HLA-typed donors. The number of typed donors differed by locus: about 629-630 for A, B, C, DRB1 and DQB1; some 500 for DQA1; 606 for DPA1; and roughly 470 for DPB1. HLA typing covered class I and class II loci at four-digit resolution.

In total, 630 or so healthy bone marrow donors made up the cohort. At the time of sampling, every cohort member was nominally healthy, though immune exposures that went unrecorded were likely present. The donor tested CMV seronegative and was one of the 352 seronegative cohort members. A peripheral blood sample was collected from each donor, and TCR beta sequencing was performed on peripheral blood mononuclear cells. The Qiagen DNeasy Blood Extraction Kit was used to extract genomic DNA from the blood cell samples. Findings and caveats that apply to the study as a whole: An association between a missense DCLRE1C variant and V-gene and J-gene trimming of TCR beta chains was found in a later genetic analysis and replicated in an independent cohort. According to a later analysis, most CMV-associated TCR beta chains appeared to be HLA-restricted, and the HLA associations seemed to be driven largely by CMV exposure. In a later analysis, the rate of TCR association differed among HLA loci, with DRB1 alleles having the most associated TCRs and HLA-C alleles having the fewest. The authors suggested that the approach could potentially be extended to other disease states and immunological phenotypes. While some public TCRs were present in many individuals, most TCR sequences turned up only very rarely across donors. Because the 87-base-pair reads could not distinguish some IMGT-functional V segments, including TRBV6-2 and TRBV6-3, those segments were excluded. An earlier analysis of around 540 of the donors showed that most TCR beta V segments appeared in productive rearrangements either about 87% or about 30% of the time, which broadly matched IMGT annotations. Because HLA typing was unavailable for some donors at each locus, only the typed subset was used in association tests. Seventeen rarely observed V segments, including chromosome 9 orphons, were excluded from the earlier analysis of some 590 of the donors because counts were too low. The cohort was sequenced for TCR beta chains only, and without alpha or paired-chain data the features that could be detected were limited. The classifier was reported to diagnose cytomegalovirus status with high specificity and sensitivity in both the original cohort and the validation cohort. A further reported finding was that TCR beta sequences accurately predicted the HLA-A and HLA-B alleles for most subjects in the first cohort. According to a later genetic analysis, donors in an Asian-associated ancestry cluster had fewer N-insertions in productive TCRs than the approximately 630-donor mean. Correlated functional status among segregating V segments might be attributable to linkage disequilibrium, but an unknown experimental factor could not be ruled out. In a later analysis, HLA-associated TCR beta chains showed more clonal expansion and lower generation probabilities than non-associated chains that were equally common. Specific HLA alleles were associated with 16,951 TCR beta sequences at a false discovery rate of 0.05 in a later analysis. A cluster of highly shared sequence variants was judged likely to represent a technical artifact of the sequencing pipeline. Strong co-occurrence of HLA alleles, especially DR and DQ, made assigning TCR associations to individual alleles difficult. CMV serostatus was the only immune exposure information available for the cohort. The presence/absence analyses assumed that sequencing depth was roughly uniform across donors, and that assumption may not be true. Several of the top co-occurrence clusters appeared to be linked to parvovirus B19, influenza, CMV and Epstein-Barr virus, according to a later analysis. A few of the identified cytomegalovirus-associated TCR beta chains were confirmed in vitro to be specific for cytomegalovirus antigens. The study gave a list of 150 to 200 TCR beta chains associated with cytomegalovirus.

Library creation used the immunoSEQ multiplex PCR assay. A mixture of 60 forward primers for TCR Vbeta segments and 13 reverse primers for TCR Jbeta segments was used in the multiplex PCR. A multiplex PCR assay on genomic DNA amplified the CDR3 region of rearranged TCR beta genes. On the Illumina HiSeq System, the amplified TCR beta libraries were sequenced as 87-base-pair reads. Processing in the source paper ran as follows. A later analysis counted approximately 76 million unique TCR beta chains across the 666 repertoires, and about 10 million of these chains were shared by at least two donors. Raw reads were error-corrected and collapsed into unique sequences with a nearest-neighbor algorithm that merged closely related sequences to remove PCR and sequencing errors. To assign V, D and J gene segments, CDR3 sequences were aligned to IMGT reference sequences. Each retained sequence needed at least a six-nucleotide match to both a V gene segment and a J gene segment. A rearrangement was called productive if the CDR3 had no stop codons and remained in frame with V and J, and every other rearrangement was called non-productive. Following IMGT convention, CDR3 was defined as the stretch from the second conserved V-encoded cysteine up to the conserved J-encoded phenylalanine. The earlier analysis of about 620 of the donors excluded sequences that lacked an unambiguous match to a single V gene segment. An earlier analysis of several hundred of the donors called V segments functional above 56.7% productive rearrangements and segregating when the between-donor standard deviation exceeded 5%. A statistical classification framework was built to diagnose cytomegalovirus status from the catalog of TCR beta chain sequences. In a later analysis, V and J genes were assigned by comparing TCR nucleotide sequences against IMGT/GENE-DB human TR gene sequences. Using the TCRdist pipeline, a later analysis assigned CDR3 sequences along with most-parsimonious VDJ recombination scenarios. In a later analysis, each TCR beta chain was defined by its CDR3 amino acid sequence together with its V-gene family, and reads lacking a unique V-gene family were excluded. As a way to deal with suspected cross-contamination and a sequencing artifact, a later analysis dropped more than 500 nucleotide sequences that were highly shared and had low generation probability. In a later analysis, a clonal expansion index was calculated for each public chain from normalized within-repertoire ranks of inferred template counts. In a later analysis, generation probabilities were computed using a VDJ recombination model fitted to out-of-frame rearrangements, and the results were checked against IGoR. A later analysis scored TCR-TCR, TCR-HLA and TCR-CMV co-occurrence with hypergeometric tests, applying a repertoire-size bias correction to TCR pairs. In a later analysis, false discovery rates were estimated by permuting HLA or CMV assignments 20 times. In a later analysis, co-occurring TCRs were grouped using DBSCAN, with TCRdist sequence similarity added in when clustering inside HLA-allele-positive subsets. Repertoires with fewer than 30,000 or more than 120,000 public chains were left out of co-occurrence clustering, as were about 5 repertoires with anomalous nucleotide sharing. The clones in this table, taken by TCRdb from immuneACCESS, are in-frame only. Not every clone is retained; where verified, under half of the shortfall comes from an unresolved V gene, and the cause of the rest is unknown. That table furnishes V, J and clone size, whereas the DNA furnished D and trimming. The sample table shows around 200,000 clones, and around four fifths are seen once. Jointly, the top ten make up more than 0.45% of the sample.

The material sequenced was PBMCs. The receptor chain draws on TRBV28 and TRBJ1-2; the D gene lacks a confident call. The sequence was obtained from a woman between 40 and 55 years old in good health and CMV-seronegative. The CDR3 reads CASSLTTYGYTF. At the DNA level, the sequence is TGTGCCAGCAGTTTGACAACTTATGGCTACACCTTC.